This T cell receptor (beta chain) stems from a study of blood T cell repertoires in COVID-19 (dated by TCRdb to the early 2020s). About the investigation overall: Samples covering the acute and convalescent phases of COVID-19 were provided by collaborators in the United States, Italy and Spain. Samples came from the ongoing ImmuneRACE study (first 160 participants) plus 1,254 subjects from 6 global collaborators. The prospective study material was composed of cDNA or gDNA derived from T cells, B-cell-depleted T cells, or PBMCs. Subjects who had been exposed to COVID-19, were actively infected with it, or had recovered from it provided the deeply sampled blood TCRbeta repertoires that made up the dataset. A freely available public database, intended as a resource for researchers studying the immune response to SARS-CoV-2, is where the repertoires were released. Where available, HLA class I and class II types were taken from metadata supplied by the sample provider and were not determined by assay-based typing. Sample metadata almost always included a de-identified subject ID, COVID-19 status, age in years and sex.

TCRbeta CDR3 regions were amplified from genomic DNA using the immunoSEQ Assay, a bias-controlled multiplex PCR. On the authors' methods: The number of nucleated cells in each sample was estimated from the amplification of reference gene primers within the assay. To quantify the absolute abundance of each unique TCRbeta CDR3 rearrangement, sequence reads were collapsed and filtered. For each sample, productive Simpson clonality was calculated as the square root of Simpson's diversity index across productive rearrangements. TCRdb limited this immuneACCESS table to in-frame rearrangements with V and J called. A share of clones is missing; checked studies link under half to unresolved V genes, and the rest is unexplained. That table is the source of V, J and clone size, and D and trimming were worked out from the DNA. The table for this sample lists roughly 250,000 clones; 85% to 90% of them were counted only once. Approximately 1.7% of the sample goes to the ten largest clones.

The paper as a whole reports these results and caveats: How much clinical and demographic metadata was included differed by source and by participant, and the metadata was provided uncurated.

Reading the germline V gene gives CDR1 MNHEY and CDR2 SVGAGI. At the junction V is shortened by 8 bases and J by 3 bases; bases outside the gene matches: 12. Measured from the cysteine to the phenylalanine, the CDR3 is 15 residues long. Only CDR3 DNA is held: 45 bases, read in frame from base 1. A note on this clone: Its antigen is still unknown. No base quality information exists; no much larger clone differs at one position.

Enrolling through a virtual design, the prospective study's participants ranged in age from roughly 18 to 89 years and lived across more than 20 United States geographic areas. Cohort assignment in the prospective study relied on participant-reported clinical history from a screening survey and a study questionnaire. Recovered participants in ImmuneRACE Cohort 3 were defined as having two consecutive negative NP/OP PCR tests, clearance from a healthcare professional, or resolution of symptoms. In the prospective study, whole blood, serum and a nasopharyngeal or oropharyngeal swab were collected from each participant by mobile phlebotomists. Additional blood draws and questionnaires over an approximately two-month period could optionally be provided by prospective study participants. Before DNA extraction, prospective study blood samples were shipped either frozen or at room temperature.

Sequencing input: PBMCs or T cells enriched from blood (not recorded which). This sequence was found in a woman between 50 and 59 years old who had recovered from COVID-19. Rearrangement joined TRBV6-5 to TRBJ1-2, and 7 bases in between align with TRBD1. The CDR3 region reads CASAAGGGADYGYTF. The sequenced DNA is TGTGCCAGCGCTGCTGGAGGGGGCGCCGACTATGGCTACACCTTC.